The entry below gives a single T cell receptor (beta chain) sequence along with its context. The antigen is unknown. The CDR3 extends over 12 amino acids. Germline V CDR1 and CDR2: MNHEY, SVGEGT. Trimming took off 2 bases at V and 3 bases at J, with 5 bases between the two ends. Stability of Graves' hyperthyroidism was defined as absent ophthalmopathy progression within 18 months. The PBMCs were sourced from fresh peripheral blood (10 ml). These data are taken from a study of T cells in Graves' hyperthyroidism and ophthalmopathy. Study results and caveats: Blood held most thyroid clonotypes expanded above 0.001 frequency. A model built on 13 V-J features separated ophthalmopathy from stable hyperthyroidism.

TCR beta CDR3 region amplification was performed from RNA transcripts. The TCR CDR3 first-round RT-PCR relied on the HTBI primer set. TCRdb ran MiXCR on the multiplex PCR reads and lists one entry per CDR3 protein. This table has fewer than 700,000 distinct CDR3 sequences, 15% to 20% appearing once. The sequencing sample was made of blood. This sequence was found in a woman between 25 and 40 years old with Graves' hyperthyroidism. This chain uses TRBV6-2 or TRBV6-3 with TRBJ2-7, with unresolved D. As DNA, the CDR3 is TGTGCCAGCAGTTACCAGGACTACGAGCAGTACTTC. Translated: CASSYQDYEQYF.